The source of this T cell receptor beta chain is a study of T cell repertoires in cytomegalovirus infection. Whole-study context: CMV infection plus the matching HLA type was flagged by public TCR beta signatures.

TCRdb itself ran the reads through MiXCR, one entry per CDR3 protein. The sample lists some 500,000 distinct CDR3 sequences; roughly 43% were seen once. The CDR3 extends over 16 amino acids. Germline CDR1 SGHRS, CDR2 YFSETQ. J gave up 4 bases and V 2 bases, and 10 bases lay outside the gene matches. Study results and caveats: Ex vivo, HLA-C-restricted CMV-specific TCR beta clonotypes prevailed over the rest of the response. There were carriers of CMV plus the relevant HLA, and cumulative public TCR beta family frequency identified them.

About this clonotype: Its antigen remains unidentified.

The clonotype was recovered from a human donor in good health (CMV status not recorded). Some clones in this sample may be carry-over from other donors' samples. The input for sequencing was cultured PBMCs, taken from culture after CMV antigen stimulation. This rearrangement joins TRBV5-1 to TRBJ2-3; TRBD2 aligns across 7 bases. The CDR3 bases are TGCGCCAGCAGCTTACCTAGCGGACCCCTCCCAGATACGCAGTATTTT. Translation gives CASSLPSGPLPDTQYF.